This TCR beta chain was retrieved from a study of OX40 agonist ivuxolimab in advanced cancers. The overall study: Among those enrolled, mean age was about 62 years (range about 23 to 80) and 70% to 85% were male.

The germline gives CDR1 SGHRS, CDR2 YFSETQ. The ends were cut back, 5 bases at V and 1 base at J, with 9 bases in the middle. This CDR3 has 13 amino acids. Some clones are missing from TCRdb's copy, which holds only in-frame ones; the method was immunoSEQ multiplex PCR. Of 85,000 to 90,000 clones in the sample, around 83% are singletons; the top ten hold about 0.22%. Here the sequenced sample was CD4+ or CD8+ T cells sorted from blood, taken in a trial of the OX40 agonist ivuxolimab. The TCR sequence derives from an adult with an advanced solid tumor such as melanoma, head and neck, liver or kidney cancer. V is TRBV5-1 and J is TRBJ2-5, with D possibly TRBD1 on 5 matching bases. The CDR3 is CASRRRAQETQYF. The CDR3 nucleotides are TGCGCCAGCAGGCGCAGGGCCCAAGAGACCCAGTACTTC.